This T cell receptor beta chain was obtained from a study of T cell changes during pregnancy in multiple sclerosis (dated by TCRdb to between 2019 and 2020). Background for the entire study: The study looked at changes in the T cell repertoire across pregnancy in women with multiple sclerosis.

Preparation of the library involved the immunoSEQ multiplex PCR assay. The table comes from immuneACCESS by way of TCRdb, which keeps in-frame sequences with V and J called. Part of the clones is missing from these tables; in studies checked, under half for an unresolved V gene and the rest for unknown reasons. Counted in this sample were around 100,000 clones; about 89% of them appeared once. In total, the top ten clones hold around 3.2% of the sample. Germline trimming amounts to 1 base on V and 8 bases on J, with 20 as the count of junction bases outside the gene matches. From a lookup of the germline V gene (reference sequence), CDR1 and CDR2 are SGHKS and YYEKEE. Including the terminal cysteine and phenylalanine, the CDR3 comprises 18 residues. Solely the CDR3 DNA is kept, with 54 bases framed from the first base. Notes on this clone: The antigen this receptor binds is unknown. The sample holds no much larger clone one base away, and base qualities are not on file.

The sequence was obtained from a female donor with multiple sclerosis, enrolled in a pregnancy study. The sample was peripheral blood, taken after pregnancy. The chain uses TRBV5-5 and TRBJ1-2, with 7 bases in between that match TRBD1. The DNA reads TGTGCCAGCAGCTTGAATGGGCAGGGGGGCCTATTCATCTGGGGCTACACCTTC. Translation gives CASSLNGQGGLFIWGYTF.